The rows below give T cell receptor beta chains drawn from one sample of a study of immune cell composition in non-small cell lung cancer. The method was immunoSEQ multiplex PCR; TCRdb's version includes in-frame clones alone and lacks a portion of them. The sample holds about 3,100 clones; around 79% are singletons and the top ten take 13%. Sequencing was carried out using non-adjacent lung tissue. Receptor source: a human donor with non-small cell lung cancer. The donor label of this sample is uncertain. Both conserved end residues are part of each CDR3. The order of the fields is V gene, clone size, J gene, CDR3 protein. Expanded clones are given a class, and other clones once, few, many or no size at all.

v_gene: TRBV5-4
abundance: -
j_gene: TRBJ2-5
CDR3aa: CASSLAGGAETQYF

v_gene: TRBV6-5
abundance: -
j_gene: TRBJ2-7
CDR3aa: CASSPPGFSYEQYF

v_gene: TRBV27
abundance: once
j_gene: TRBJ2-5
CDR3aa: CASSFSSGRVGETQYF

v_gene: TRBV5-1
abundance: -
j_gene: TRBJ2-3
CDR3aa: CASSQGLVRDTQYF

v_gene: TRBV5-8
abundance: -
j_gene: TRBJ2-7
CDR3aa: CASSLEWGTVSYEQYF

v_gene: TRBV4-3
abundance: -
j_gene: TRBJ2-4
CDR3aa: CASSQDWSGTGIGAKNIQYF

v_gene: TRBV12-5
abundance: -
j_gene: TRBJ2-1
CDR3aa: CASGLAGNNEQFF

v_gene: TRBV25-1
abundance: -
j_gene: TRBJ2-2
CDR3aa: CASSPAGVGTGELFF

v_gene: TRBV27
abundance: -
j_gene: TRBJ2-6
CDR3aa: CASSPGSGANVLTF

v_gene: TRBV27
abundance: few
j_gene: TRBJ2-1
CDR3aa: CASSLSRTSGTSEQFF

v_gene: TRBV5-1
abundance: -
j_gene: TRBJ2-1
CDR3aa: CASSLEGGGRPREQFF

v_gene: TRBV20-1
abundance: -
j_gene: TRBJ2-7
CDR3aa: CSARGLDEQYF

v_gene: TRBV4-1
abundance: -
j_gene: TRBJ1-5
CDR3aa: CASSQLRGNNQPQHF

v_gene: TRBV6-4
abundance: -
j_gene: TRBJ2-3
CDR3aa: CASSDSGHTDTQYF

v_gene: TRBV19
abundance: once
j_gene: TRBJ2-7
CDR3aa: CASSTSSTGGPYEQYF

v_gene: TRBV5-1
abundance: -
j_gene: TRBJ2-3
CDR3aa: CASSQRTATDTQYF

v_gene: TRBV28
abundance: -
j_gene: TRBJ1-1
CDR3aa: CASSLRGRASEAFF

v_gene: TRBV7-2
abundance: -
j_gene: TRBJ2-3
CDR3aa: CASSLRPPGSSIDTQYF

v_gene: TRBV19
abundance: -
j_gene: TRBJ2-3
CDR3aa: CASRDWGQGGTDTQYF

v_gene: TRBV25-1
abundance: -
j_gene: TRBJ2-7
CDR3aa: CASTGGAPYYEQYF

v_gene: TRBV18
abundance: -
j_gene: TRBJ2-3
CDR3aa: CASSPPTQRDTQYF

v_gene: TRBV28
abundance: once
j_gene: TRBJ1-2
CDR3aa: CASSLYTGEDGYTF

v_gene: TRBV28
abundance: -
j_gene: TRBJ1-2
CDR3aa: CASSPGWDNGYTF

v_gene: TRBV4-2
abundance: -
j_gene: TRBJ2-7
CDR3aa: CASSQDRDFTYEQYF

v_gene: TRBV28
abundance: -
j_gene: TRBJ2-6
CDR3aa: CASMERTGSPFLTF

v_gene: TRBV9
abundance: -
j_gene: TRBJ2-2
CDR3aa: CASSVAGGLAGEWAGELFF

v_gene: TRBV6-6
abundance: -
j_gene: TRBJ2-5
CDR3aa: CASSYSRGGETQYF

v_gene: TRBV29-1
abundance: -
j_gene: TRBJ2-1
CDR3aa: CSVERDRGFWDEQFF

v_gene: TRBV4-3
abundance: -
j_gene: TRBJ2-3
CDR3aa: CASSQDGGGTSTDTQYF

v_gene: TRBV28
abundance: -
j_gene: TRBJ2-3
CDR3aa: CASRQPTSGRSDTQYF

v_gene: TRBV9
abundance: -
j_gene: TRBJ2-2
CDR3aa: CASSVAPTGRAGELFF

v_gene: TRBV13
abundance: hyperexpanded
j_gene: TRBJ1-2
CDR3aa: CASSPSPWDREGGYGYTF

v_gene: TRBV7-8
abundance: -
j_gene: TRBJ2-7
CDR3aa: CASREGLAQREQYF

v_gene: TRBV7-9
abundance: once
j_gene: TRBJ1-4
CDR3aa: CASSYNGGQFNEKLFF

v_gene: TRBV7-9
abundance: -
j_gene: TRBJ2-1
CDR3aa: CASSFFSLSSYNEQFF

v_gene: TRBV7-3
abundance: -
j_gene: TRBJ2-3
CDR3aa: CASSPAGTGMADTQYF

v_gene: TRBV4-3
abundance: -
j_gene: TRBJ1-5
CDR3aa: CASSQVTGGNQPQHF

v_gene: TRBV14
abundance: -
j_gene: TRBJ2-7
CDR3aa: CASSWGGSSYEQYF

v_gene: TRBV10-1
abundance: medium-sized
j_gene: TRBJ2-3
CDR3aa: CASSEGQDHTDTQYF

v_gene: TRBV5-4
abundance: once
j_gene: TRBJ2-3
CDR3aa: CASSLTGGDTQYF

v_gene: TRBV7-8
abundance: -
j_gene: TRBJ2-2
CDR3aa: CASSLAGATGELFF

v_gene: TRBV28
abundance: -
j_gene: TRBJ1-2
CDR3aa: CASSSPGQSYGYTF

v_gene: TRBV5-6
abundance: -
j_gene: TRBJ2-5
CDR3aa: CASSFAAGAIRETQYF

v_gene: TRBV9
abundance: -
j_gene: TRBJ2-1
CDR3aa: CASSPRLALSSYNEQFF

v_gene: TRBV6-6
abundance: -
j_gene: TRBJ2-3
CDR3aa: CASSYLAGRPDTQYF

v_gene: TRBV5-6
abundance: once
j_gene: TRBJ2-5
CDR3aa: CASSLGGRAAETQYF

v_gene: TRBV7-9
abundance: -
j_gene: TRBJ1-6
CDR3aa: CASSRAPSPLHF

v_gene: TRBV5-5
abundance: once
j_gene: TRBJ2-1
CDR3aa: CASSPLAGGRNEQFF

v_gene: TRBV27
abundance: -
j_gene: TRBJ2-7
CDR3aa: CASSLWGTGTSGSYEQYF

v_gene: TRBV21-1
abundance: -
j_gene: TRBJ2-7
CDR3aa: CASSSRTGRYEQYF

v_gene: TRBV11-2
abundance: -
j_gene: TRBJ2-7
CDR3aa: CASSSRGPPRIEQYF

v_gene: TRBV10-1
abundance: -
j_gene: TRBJ2-1
CDR3aa: CASRGPGTPQYNEQFF

v_gene: TRBV6-1
abundance: -
j_gene: TRBJ1-2
CDR3aa: CASSEAGVYGYTF

v_gene: TRBV10-1
abundance: -
j_gene: TRBJ2-3
CDR3aa: CASRDGNADTQYF

v_gene: TRBV6-6
abundance: -
j_gene: TRBJ2-2
CDR3aa: CATLRQENTGELFF